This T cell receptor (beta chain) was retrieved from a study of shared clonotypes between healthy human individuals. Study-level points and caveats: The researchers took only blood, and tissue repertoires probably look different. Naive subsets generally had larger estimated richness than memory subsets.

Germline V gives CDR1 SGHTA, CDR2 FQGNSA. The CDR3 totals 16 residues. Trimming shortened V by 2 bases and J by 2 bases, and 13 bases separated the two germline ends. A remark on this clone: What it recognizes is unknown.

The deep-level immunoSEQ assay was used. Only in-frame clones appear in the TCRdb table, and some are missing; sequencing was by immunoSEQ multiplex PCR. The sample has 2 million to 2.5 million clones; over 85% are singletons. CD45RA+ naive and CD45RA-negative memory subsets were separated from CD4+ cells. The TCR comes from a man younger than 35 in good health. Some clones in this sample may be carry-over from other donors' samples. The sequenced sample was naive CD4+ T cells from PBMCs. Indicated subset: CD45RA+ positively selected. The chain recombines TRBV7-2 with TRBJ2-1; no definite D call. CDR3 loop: CASSLFSGLTYNEQFF. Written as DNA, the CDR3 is TGTGCCAGCAGCTTATTTAGTGGCCTGACCTACAATGAGCAGTTCTTC.